The rows below give T cell receptor beta chains drawn from one sample of a study of identical twins. TCRdb passed the 5' RACE reads through MiXCR, listing each CDR3 protein once. The sample shows hundreds of thousands of distinct CDR3 sequences, 6.1% of them seen only once. Sequenced material: naive T cells sorted from blood. Receptors originate from a man younger than 35 in good health. Both conserved end residues are part of each CDR3. Each record gives: D gene, J gene, clone size, CDR3 length, V gene, CDR3 DNA, CDR3 protein. The D gene is left open where the match is weak. Where a row states a size, it is once, few, many or the class of an expanded clone; other rows omit it.

d_gene: TRBD1
j_gene: TRBJ1-5
abundance: -
len: 13
v_gene: TRBV7-6
CDR3nt: TGTGCCAGCAGCTGGGACAGGAGGCAGCCCCAGCATTTT
CDR3aa: CASSWDRRQPQHF

d_gene: TRBD2
j_gene: TRBJ2-5
abundance: few
len: 14
v_gene: TRBV30
CDR3nt: TGTGCCTGGAGTGTGGCGGGAGTGAGGGAGACCCAGTACTTC
CDR3aa: CAWSVAGVRETQYF

d_gene: -
j_gene: TRBJ1-1
abundance: -
len: 14
v_gene: TRBV4-1
CDR3nt: TGCGCCAGCAGCCCGGCAGGGAAATACACTGAAGCTTTCTTT
CDR3aa: CASSPAGKYTEAFF

d_gene: -
j_gene: TRBJ2-1
abundance: -
len: 13
v_gene: TRBV18
CDR3nt: TGTGCCACTGGGGACGTTCTCTACAATGAGCAGTTCTTC
CDR3aa: CATGDVLYNEQFF

d_gene: -
j_gene: TRBJ2-2
abundance: many
len: 15
v_gene: TRBV7-3
CDR3nt: TGTGCCAGCAGCATAGACAAGAGAAGCTACGGGGAGCTGTTTTTT
CDR3aa: CASSIDKRSYGELFF

d_gene: TRBD1
j_gene: TRBJ1-6
abundance: -
len: 13
v_gene: TRBV2
CDR3nt: TGTGCCAGCAGAGGGACAGGGGCCTCACCCCTCCACTTT
CDR3aa: CASRGTGASPLHF

d_gene: -
j_gene: TRBJ2-1
abundance: many
len: 14
v_gene: TRBV6-4
CDR3nt: TGTGCCAGCAGTGCCGACGGCACCTACAATGAGCAGTTCTTC
CDR3aa: CASSADGTYNEQFF

d_gene: -
j_gene: TRBJ2-1
abundance: many
len: 12
v_gene: TRBV15
CDR3nt: TGTGCCACCAGCAGCGCCGACTATGAGCAGTTCTTC
CDR3aa: CATSSADYEQFF

d_gene: -
j_gene: TRBJ1-4
abundance: many
len: 14
v_gene: TRBV5-1
CDR3nt: TGCGCCAGCAGCGGGGGTTTGACTAATGAAAAACTGTTTTTT
CDR3aa: CASSGGLTNEKLFF

d_gene: TRBD2
j_gene: TRBJ2-1
abundance: many
len: 14
v_gene: TRBV20-1
CDR3nt: TGCAGTTCCGAAAGGACTAGCGGGAGGCGGGAGCAGTTCTTC
CDR3aa: CSSERTSGRREQFF

d_gene: TRBD2
j_gene: TRBJ2-1
abundance: many
len: 15
v_gene: TRBV20-1
CDR3nt: TGCAGTGCTCCAACGACGGGACTAGCGGGAGATGAGCAGTTCTTC
CDR3aa: CSAPTTGLAGDEQFF

d_gene: TRBD2
j_gene: TRBJ2-1
abundance: many
len: 14
v_gene: TRBV20-1
CDR3nt: TGCAGTGCTAGAGAGGGACTAGCGGGAAGTGAGCAGTTCTTC
CDR3aa: CSAREGLAGSEQFF

d_gene: -
j_gene: TRBJ2-5
abundance: few
len: 14
v_gene: TRBV4-2
CDR3nt: TGTGCCAGCAGCCAGAGCGGGTCTCAAGAGACCCAGTACTTC
CDR3aa: CASSQSGSQETQYF

d_gene: TRBD1
j_gene: TRBJ2-2
abundance: -
len: 15
v_gene: TRBV7-9
CDR3nt: TGTGCCAGCAGCCCGACAGGGGGCAGCACCGGGGAGCTGTTTTTT
CDR3aa: CASSPTGGSTGELFF

d_gene: TRBD2
j_gene: TRBJ2-1
abundance: many
len: 14
v_gene: TRBV20-1
CDR3nt: TGCAGTGCAGACGGGACTATGACCTACAATGAGCAGTTCTTC
CDR3aa: CSADGTMTYNEQFF

d_gene: -
j_gene: TRBJ2-7
abundance: many
len: 13
v_gene: TRBV5-1
CDR3nt: TGCGCCAGCAGCTCCGACATGAGATACGAGCAGTACTTC
CDR3aa: CASSSDMRYEQYF

d_gene: -
j_gene: TRBJ2-3
abundance: many
len: 16
v_gene: TRBV5-1
CDR3nt: TGCGCCAGCAGCTTGGATCCTCCACCAAGTGCAGATACGCAGTATTTT
CDR3aa: CASSLDPPPSADTQYF

d_gene: -
j_gene: TRBJ1-5
abundance: few
len: 14
v_gene: TRBV4-3
CDR3nt: TGCGCCAGCAGCCAAGATCGGGGGTTTCCGCCCCAGCATTTT
CDR3aa: CASSQDRGFPPQHF

d_gene: TRBD1
j_gene: TRBJ2-1
abundance: few
len: 16
v_gene: TRBV7-3
CDR3nt: TGTGCCAGCAGCTCGGGGCGGGACAGGGGAAGAAATGAGCAGTTCTTC
CDR3aa: CASSSGRDRGRNEQFF

d_gene: -
j_gene: TRBJ2-1
abundance: -
len: 15
v_gene: TRBV12-3/TRBV12-4
CDR3nt: TGTGCCAGCAGTTATGGGGGGCAGGTCTACAATGAGCAGTTCTTC
CDR3aa: CASSYGGQVYNEQFF

d_gene: -
j_gene: TRBJ2-5
abundance: few
len: 11
v_gene: TRBV28
CDR3nt: TGTGCCAGCAGTACAACAGAGACCCAGTACTTC
CDR3aa: CASSTTETQYF

d_gene: -
j_gene: TRBJ2-5
abundance: many
len: 13
v_gene: TRBV10-2
CDR3nt: TGCGCCAGCAGTGAGGTGAACGCAGAGACCCAGTACTTC
CDR3aa: CASSEVNAETQYF

d_gene: TRBD2
j_gene: TRBJ2-1
abundance: many
len: 14
v_gene: TRBV28
CDR3nt: TGTGCCAGCAGTTTCAGCGGGAGTGGGAATGAGCAGTTCTTC
CDR3aa: CASSFSGSGNEQFF

d_gene: -
j_gene: TRBJ1-1
abundance: few
len: 14
v_gene: TRBV11-2
CDR3nt: TGTGCCAGCAGCTACCCTACAGGGTACACTGAAGCTTTCTTT
CDR3aa: CASSYPTGYTEAFF

d_gene: -
j_gene: TRBJ2-3
abundance: many
len: 12
v_gene: TRBV7-6
CDR3nt: TGTGCCAGCAGCCACGAACAGGATACGCAGTATTTT
CDR3aa: CASSHEQDTQYF

d_gene: -
j_gene: TRBJ2-1
abundance: few
len: 16
v_gene: TRBV20-1
CDR3nt: TGCAGTGCTAGGGGGGGCGGCGGGAGTAAGCCTTCTGAGCAGTTCTTC
CDR3aa: CSARGGGGSKPSEQFF

d_gene: -
j_gene: TRBJ2-5
abundance: many
len: 13
v_gene: TRBV5-1
CDR3nt: TGCGCCAGCAGCTTGCAGGTGTTAGAGACCCAGTACTTC
CDR3aa: CASSLQVLETQYF

d_gene: TRBD2
j_gene: TRBJ2-5
abundance: few
len: 16
v_gene: TRBV30
CDR3nt: TGTGCCTGGAGGCCGGGACTAGCGAGTGACGTGGAGACCCAGTACTTC
CDR3aa: CAWRPGLASDVETQYF

d_gene: -
j_gene: TRBJ2-1
abundance: many
len: 10
v_gene: TRBV29-1
CDR3nt: TGCAGCGTGGAGCAGGGTGAGCAGTTCTTC
CDR3aa: CSVEQGEQFF

d_gene: TRBD1
j_gene: TRBJ1-2
abundance: -
len: 13
v_gene: TRBV27
CDR3nt: TGTGCCAGCACCCCCGGACAGGCTTATGGCTACACCTTC
CDR3aa: CASTPGQAYGYTF